This TCR delta chain derives from a study of Vδ1+ human thymocytes. Trimming removed 1 base from V and 2 bases from J, with 23 bases in between. This CDR3 region has 19 residues. In germline, CDR1 is TSWWSYY, CDR2 QGS. Study-wide results and caveats: Thymic TRG and TRD repertoires appeared highly polyclonal, with Gaussian CDR3 length distributions. Donors shared many TRG clonotypes but few TRD clonotypes. Unlike peripheral blood Vdelta1+ controls, thymic delta-chain sequences included roughly 22% Vdelta2 and few Vdelta3.

After alphabeta T cell depletion, CD3+ Vdelta1+ Vdelta2- thymocytes were sorted. Vdelta1+ thymocyte sorts reached between about 96% and 99.6% purity. This clone was observed a handful of times. The antigen is unknown. Sequences come from RNA converted to cDNA by reverse transcription. Multiplex PCR used pooled V-gene forward primers and a constant-region reverse primer to amplify CDR3s. TCRdb fed the multiplex PCR reads into CATT to redo clone calling. The table includes tens of thousands of delta-chain clones, about 15% detected once. The chain couples TRDV1 to TRDJ1; no clear D. The TCR sequence derives from a girl under three years old who had congenital heart surgery. The sequenced sample consisted of Vdelta1+ gamma-delta thymocytes from the thymus. Subset given: FACS-sorted CD3+ TCRalphabeta- TCRVdelta1+ TCRVdelta2- thymocytes. The CDR3 protein is CALGEPPLRLRPGTDKLIF. The CDR3 bases are TGTGCTCTTGGGGAACCCCCTCTTCGACTACGACCGGGAACCGATAAACTCATCTTT.